Sample share makes the clone carrying this T cell receptor beta chain large. Its antigen is not identified. This record belongs to a study of T cells in localized non-small cell lung cancer. General study findings and limits: There were a median roughly 60 of the top 100 tumor clones appearing in adjacent lung.

Repertoires were generated with immunoSEQ multiplex PCR, while TCRdb's copy carries only in-frame clones and drops some. The repertoire includes over 1,500 clones, around 30% of them detected once, and about 13% sits in the top ten. Germline V lookup: CDR1 KGHSH, CDR2 LQKENI. CDR3 length: 15 amino acids. Trimming left V 4 bases short and J 7 bases short, with 14 bases between. The source of this sequence is a male donor older than 55 with stage II squamous cell lung carcinoma. The specimen was normal lung tissue next to the tumor, collected before any cancer treatment. The V gene is TRBV18, the J gene TRBJ1-6; maybe TRBD1 (5 bases). The CDR3 DNA is TGTGCCAGCTCACTCAGCGGGGCCATAAATTCACCCCTCCACTTT. This gives the protein CASSLSGAINSPLHF.